This T cell receptor beta chain was observed in a study of blood T cell repertoires in COVID-19. Study information: Sites across the United States, Italy and Spain contributed samples from acute and convalescent COVID-19.

Germline CDR1 reads MGHRA; CDR2 reads YSYEKL. The CDR3 spans 14 residues. Trimming shortened V by 6 bases and J by 2 bases, and 12 bases separated the two germline ends. Sequencing used immunoSEQ multiplex PCR; TCRdb keeps in-frame clones, though not all of them. The table lists some 82,000 clones, around 91% of them singletons. The chain employs TRBV4-1 and TRBJ2-3; TRBD1 might be the D (6 bases). The TCR sequence derives from a woman between 50 and 59 years old in a cohort sampled during active COVID-19. Source material: peripheral blood. CDR3 amino acids: CASSSGTPTDTQYF. CDR3 nucleotide sequence: TGCGCCAGCAGTTCCGGGACACCCACAGATACGCAGTATTTT.